One sample yielded the 23 T cell receptor beta chains listed below, sequenced in a study of cytomegalovirus exposure and HLA in healthy donors. Vbeta (60) and Jbeta (13) primers were used in the PCR. Produced via immunoSEQ multiplex PCR; TCRdb's table is partial and in-frame only. Its table records over 60,000 clones. The sample consisted of PBMCs. These receptors were obtained from a female donor in good health and CMV-seropositive.

The chain combines TRBV27 with TRBJ1-5, with D perhaps TRBD1 (5 bases). Deletions cut 2 bases from V and 6 bases from J, with 14 bases between. CDR1 is MNHEY and CDR2 is SMNVEV in the germline V gene (reference sequence). The CDR3 covers 15 residues. CDR3 sequence reads: CASSLQGGMSQPQHF. DNA for the CDR3: TGTGCCAGCAGTTTACAGGGAGGAATGAGTCAGCCCCAGCATTTT.

The chain joins TRBV18 to TRBJ2-3; D call uncertain. This CDR3 is built from 13 residues. Trimming left V 5 bases short and J 5 bases short, with 11 bases between. The germline V gene has CDR1 KGHSH and CDR2 LQKENI. CDR3 bases: TGTGCCAGCTCAGGCCGGCTAGAAGATACGCAGTATTTT. It yields the protein CASSGRLEDTQYF.

This chain connects TRBV7-9 to TRBJ1-4, with 7 bases matching TRBD1. Germline lookup yields CDR1 SEHNR and CDR2 FQNEAQ (reference sequence). The ends lost 5 bases at V and 8 bases at J; junction bases unmatched: 11. The CDR3 loop spans 15 amino acids. As DNA, the CDR3 is TGTGCCAGCAGCCACTCCGGACAGGATGGGGAAAAACTGTTTTTT. It specifies CASSHSGQDGEKLFF.

V and J are TRBV4-3 and TRBJ2-2, with TRBD2 matching over 7 bases. The V segment lost 5 bases and the J segment 4 bases; nucleotides outside the gene matches: 10. The CDR3 has 16 residues. The germline CDR1 and CDR2 sequences are LGHNA and YSLEER. CDR3: CASSFSGTTLTGELFF. DNA for the CDR3: TGCGCCAGCAGCTTCTCGGGGACTACCCTCACCGGGGAGCTGTTTTTT.

This rearrangement joins TRBV27 to TRBJ1-2; 8 bases are a match to TRBD1. J gave up 8 bases and V 5 bases, and 7 bases lay outside the gene matches. The CDR3 sequence is 13 residues long. CDR1 MNHEY and CDR2 SMNVEV come from the germline V gene (reference sequence). The CDR3 region is CASSPRTGRGYTF. The CDR3, as DNA: TGTGCCAGCAGTCCCAGGACAGGGAGGGGCTACACCTTC.

The chain joins TRBV28 to TRBJ1-6, with TRBD1 matching 10 bases. Germline trimming cut 3 bases from V and 14 bases from J; bases unmatched to any gene: 7. The CDR3 sequence is 14 residues long. Per the germline V gene, CDR1 is MDHEN and CDR2 is SYDVKM. The CDR3 bases are TGTGCCAGCAGTTTCGGACAGGGGGGTTTCGCCCTCCACTTT. Protein: CASSFGQGGFALHF.

This chain uses TRBV7-2 with TRBJ1-1; 7 nucleotides line up with TRBD1. V shed 1 base, J shed 5 bases, and the junction held 4 bases outside the gene matches. The CDR3 contains 14 residues. Per the germline V gene, CDR1 is SGHTA and CDR2 is FQGNSA. CDR3 region: CASSLVAGQTEAFF. The CDR3 bases are TGTGCCAGCAGCTTAGTAGCGGGACAGACTGAAGCTTTCTTT.

The chain recombines TRBV5-4 with TRBJ1-1; maybe TRBD1 (6 bases). Trimming removed 3 bases from V and 4 bases from J, with 13 bases in between. The CDR3 runs 14 residues. CDR1 and CDR2 (germline): SGHNT, YYREEE (reference sequence). The CDR3 is CASSWAGAGTEAFF. The CDR3 bases are TGTGCCAGCAGCTGGGCGGGGGCGGGCACTGAAGCTTTCTTT.

The chain recombines TRBV7-9 with TRBJ2-1; TRBD2 matches at 10 bases. Germline V lookup: CDR1 SEHNR, CDR2 FQNEAQ (reference sequence). The CDR3 is made up of 17 amino acids. Germline trimming cut 9 bases from V and 8 bases from J; bases unmatched to any gene: 19. The CDR3 is CASLRGPGAGGLDEQFF. DNA of the CDR3: TGTGCCAGTCTTCGAGGCCCTGGAGCGGGAGGGTTAGATGAGCAGTTCTTC.

The rearrangement uses TRBV29-1 and TRBJ2-2, with 12 bases lining up with TRBD2. The CDR3 totals 14 residues. The V gene end was trimmed by 6 bases and the J gene end by 9 bases; junction bases not matched to a gene: 8. CDR1 and CDR2 from the germline V gene are SQVTM and ANQGSEA. The CDR3 is CSVRTLAGGWELFF. DNA for the CDR3: TGCAGCGTACGGACTCTAGCGGGAGGGTGGGAGCTGTTTTTT.

The chain couples TRBV6-6 to TRBJ1-1; 7 bases fit TRBD1. There are 14 residues in the CDR3. J gave up 4 bases and V 2 bases, and 4 bases lay outside the gene matches. The germline CDR1 and CDR2 sequences are MNHNY and SVGAGI (reference sequence). CDR3 loop: CASSYNRGGTEAFF. In DNA form, the CDR3 reads TGTGCCAGCAGTTACAACAGGGGAGGCACTGAAGCTTTCTTT.

The chain employs TRBV11-2 and TRBJ1-1; unclear D gene. V dropped 6 bases and J dropped 5 bases, with 13 bases sitting between them. This CDR3 comprises 13 residues. CDR1 SGHAT and CDR2 FQNNGV come from the germline V gene. As DNA, the CDR3 is TGTGCCAGCAGGTTCCCCGCGGAGACTGAAGCTTTCTTT. This encodes CASRFPAETEAFF.

This chain connects TRBV6-1 to TRBJ2-2; 10 positions agree with TRBD2. CDR3 size: 18 residues. The junction had 13 bases not matched to a gene; V was cut back by 4 bases and J by 5 bases. Germline V CDR1 and CDR2: MNHNS, SASEGT. The CDR3 region has the DNA TGTGCCAGCAGTGCTAAGCGGGGGGGCCCTGGGCCAACCGGGGAGCTGTTTTTT. It yields the protein CASSAKRGGPGPTGELFF.

This chain uses TRBV19 with TRBJ2-3; the match to TRBD2 covers 9 bases. The CDR3 consists of 15 residues. CDR1 is LNHDA and CDR2 is SQIVND in the germline V gene (reference sequence). The ends lost 1 base at V and 2 bases at J; junction bases unmatched: 1. CDR3 protein: CASSIGTSATDTQYF. CDR3 DNA sequence: TGTGCCAGTAGTATAGGGACTAGCGCCACAGATACGCAGTATTTT.

The gene calls are TRBV16 and TRBJ2-1; 11 bases are shared with TRBD2. The germline V gene encodes CDR1 KGHSY and CDR2 FQNENV. CDR3 length equals 15 residues. With 4 bases clipped from V and 1 base from J, the junction kept 0 bases outside the gene matches. The CDR3 DNA sequence: TGTGCCAGCAGCCTAGCGGGAGGGTCCTACAATGAGCAGTTCTTC. Translating gives CASSLAGGSYNEQFF.

This chain's CDR3 is CATSTDSYNEQFF. The CDR3 bases are TGTGCCACCAGCACGGACTCGTACAATGAGCAGTTCTTC. The chain is built from TRBV15 and TRBJ2-1, with D possibly TRBD2 on 5 matching bases. Germline CDR1 is LNHNV and CDR2 is YYDKDF (reference sequence). This CDR3 is 13 amino acids long. The V gene lost 4 bases and the J gene lost 4 bases, with 8 bases spanning the gap.

The gene calls are TRBV19 and TRBJ1-1; tentatively, D is TRBD1 (5 bases). The CDR3 has 15 amino acids. Trimming removed 5 bases at V and 4 bases at J, with 17 bases between. Germline loops: CDR1 LNHDA, CDR2 SQIVND (reference sequence). CDR3 DNA: TGTGCCAGTAGTCTCCAAGGGACGGGGGTCACTGAAGCTTTCTTT. Translated, it gives CASSLQGTGVTEAFF.

V gene TRBV9 combines with J gene TRBJ1-1; TRBD1 aligns across 9 bases. V shed 0 bases and J 1 base; nucleotides not matched to a gene: 4. CDR3 size: 16 residues. Germline V gene sequence: CDR1 SGDLS, CDR2 YYNGEE. Here the CDR3 reads CASSVGGTGRNTEAFF. In DNA, the CDR3 is TGTGCCAGCAGCGTAGGGGGGACAGGGCGGAACACTGAAGCTTTCTTT.

V gene TRBV10-1 combines with J gene TRBJ2-7; 8 bases map to TRBD1. The germline CDR1 and CDR2 sequences are WNHNN and SYGVQD (reference sequence). The CDR3 extends over 14 amino acids. V dropped 2 bases and J dropped 5; count of bases not matched to a gene: 5. CDR3 region: CASSELPTGDEQYF. In DNA, the CDR3 is TGCGCCAGCAGTGAGCTCCCGACAGGGGACGAGCAGTACTTC.

The gene calls are TRBV7-2 and TRBJ1-6; D possibly corresponds to TRBD1 (6 bases). The ends were cut back, 5 bases at V and 9 bases at J, with 11 bases in the middle. Germline-derived CDR1 and CDR2 are SGHTA and FQGNSA. The CDR3 totals 13 residues. This chain's CDR3 is CASSTGQSSPLHF. The CDR3 nucleotides read TGTGCCAGCAGCACCGGACAGAGTTCACCCCTCCACTTT.

The rearrangement links TRBV5-1 to TRBJ1-1; D may be TRBD1 (5 bases). The CDR3 extends over 14 amino acids. Germline V gives CDR1 SGHRS, CDR2 YFSETQ. The V end lost 0 bases, the J end lost 2 bases, and 8 bases lay between the germline ends. The CDR3 region is CASSLGGGNTEAFF. Here the CDR3 DNA reads TGCGCCAGCAGCTTGGGGGGGGGTAACACTGAAGCTTTCTTT.

The chain has TRBV4-1 and TRBJ1-1; D is possibly TRBD1 (5 bases). The CDR3 runs 15 residues. Trimming left V 1 base short and J 5 bases short, with 14 bases between. Germline V gives CDR1 MGHRA, CDR2 YSYEKL. The CDR3 is CASSQGWGGDTEAFF. Written as DNA, the CDR3 is TGCGCCAGCAGCCAAGGATGGGGGGGAGATACTGAAGCTTTCTTT.

This chain connects TRBV4-1 to TRBJ1-1; D is ambiguous. The CDR3 covers 16 residues. V lost 0 bases to trimming and J lost 1 base, with 12 bases between them. Germline-derived CDR1 and CDR2 are MGHRA and YSYEKL. For the CDR3, the DNA is TGCGCCAGCAGCCAAGACTTCGGGGAAGAGAACACTGAAGCTTTCTTT. Translating it yields CASSQDFGEENTEAFF.